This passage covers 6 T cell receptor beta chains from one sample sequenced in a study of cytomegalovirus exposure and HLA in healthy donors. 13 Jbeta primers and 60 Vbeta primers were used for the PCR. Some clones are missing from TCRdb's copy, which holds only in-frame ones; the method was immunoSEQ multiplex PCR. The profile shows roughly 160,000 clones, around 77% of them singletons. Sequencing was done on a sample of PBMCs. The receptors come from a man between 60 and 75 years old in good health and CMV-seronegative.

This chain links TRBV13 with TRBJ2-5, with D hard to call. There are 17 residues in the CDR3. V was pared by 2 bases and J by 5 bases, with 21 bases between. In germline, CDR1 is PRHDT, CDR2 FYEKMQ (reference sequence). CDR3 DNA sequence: TGTGCCAGCAGCTTACAAGGTGACCTACTCCTAGGCGAGACCCAGTACTTC. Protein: CASSLQGDLLLGETQYF.

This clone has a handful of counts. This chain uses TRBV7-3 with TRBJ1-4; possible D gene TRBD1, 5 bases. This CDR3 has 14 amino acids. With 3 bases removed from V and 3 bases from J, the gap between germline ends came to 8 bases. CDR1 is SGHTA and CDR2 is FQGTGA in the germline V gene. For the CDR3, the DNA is TGTGCCAGCAGCTTGGGGGGGGCTAATGAAAAACTGTTTTTT. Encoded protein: CASSLGGANEKLFF.

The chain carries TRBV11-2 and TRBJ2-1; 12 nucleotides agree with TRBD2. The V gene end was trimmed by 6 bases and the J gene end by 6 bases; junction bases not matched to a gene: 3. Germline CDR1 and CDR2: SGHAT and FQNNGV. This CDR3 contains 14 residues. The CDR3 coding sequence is TGTGCCAGCAGACTAGCGGGGGGCTCCAATGAGCAGTTCTTC. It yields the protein CASRLAGGSNEQFF.

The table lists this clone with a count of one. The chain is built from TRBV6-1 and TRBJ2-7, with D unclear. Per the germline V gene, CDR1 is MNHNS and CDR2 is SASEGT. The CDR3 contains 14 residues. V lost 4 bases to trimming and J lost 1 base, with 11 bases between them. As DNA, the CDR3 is TGTGCCAGCAGTGGCGCCTCCTTATCCTACGAGCAGTACTTC. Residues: CASSGASLSYEQYF.

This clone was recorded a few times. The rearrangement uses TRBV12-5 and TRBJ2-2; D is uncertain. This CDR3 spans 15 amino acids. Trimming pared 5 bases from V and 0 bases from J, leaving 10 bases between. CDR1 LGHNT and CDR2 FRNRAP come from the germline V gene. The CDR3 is CASGNLYANTGELFF. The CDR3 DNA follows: TGTGCTAGTGGTAACTTGTACGCGAACACCGGGGAGCTGTTTTTT.

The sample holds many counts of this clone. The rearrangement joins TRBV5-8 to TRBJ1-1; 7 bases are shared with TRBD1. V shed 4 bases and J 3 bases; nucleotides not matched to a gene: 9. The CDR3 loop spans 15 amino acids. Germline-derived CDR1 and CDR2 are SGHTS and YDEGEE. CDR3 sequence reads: CASSTGTVGDTEAFF. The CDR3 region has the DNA TGTGCCAGCAGCACAGGGACAGTGGGGGACACTGAAGCTTTCTTT.